The 25 T cell receptor beta chains in this list originate from one sample, sequenced in a study of blood T cell repertoires in COVID-19. Assay: immunoSEQ multiplex PCR; the TCRdb copy retains only in-frame clones and omits some. The data show roughly 250,000 clones, approximately 88% seen once. The source material was PBMCs or T cells enriched from blood (not recorded which). Receptor source: a woman younger than 45 with acute COVID-19.

The chain has TRBV5-6 and TRBJ1-3; D gene ambiguous. Trimming removed 0 bases at V and 0 bases at J, with 4 bases between. Per the germline V gene, CDR1 is SGHDT and CDR2 is YYEEEE. This CDR3 is built from 14 residues. The CDR3, as DNA: TGTGCCAGCAGCTTGGTACACTCTGGAAACACCATATATTTT. Its protein is CASSLVHSGNTIYF. The full variable domain, rest sourced from reference TRBV5-6 and TRBJ1-3, is DAGVTQSPTHLIKTRGQQVTLRCSPKSGHDTVSWYQQALGQGPQFIFQYYEEEERQRGNFPDRFSGHQFPNYSSELNVNALLLGDSALYLCASSLVHSGNTIYFGEGSWLTVV.

This clone was found a few times. The rearrangement links TRBV6-2 or TRBV6-3 to TRBJ2-1; a possible D gene is TRBD1 (6 bases). This CDR3 contains 13 residues. Looked up from germline, CDR1 is MNHEY and CDR2 is SVGEGT. Trimming took 5 bases from V and 8 from J, leaving 13 bases between them. The CDR3 region has the DNA TGTGCCAGCAGTCTGAGGGGGATCGATGAGCAGTTCTTC. It encodes CASSLRGIDEQFF.

V gene TRBV14 combines with J gene TRBJ1-1; no reliable D call. The CDR3 runs 14 residues. V was cut by 3 bases and J by 7 bases, with 15 bases left in between. CDR1 and CDR2 (germline): SGHDN, FVKESK. CDR3 region: CASSQLGREVEAFF. As DNA, the CDR3 is TGTGCCAGCAGCCAGCTTGGGAGGGAGGTTGAAGCTTTCTTT.

The CDR3 DNA is TGTGCCATCAGTGAGTCGGACCAGGGTCAGTACTTC. It is translated as CAISESDQGQYF. The V gene is TRBV10-3, the J gene TRBJ2-4; D may be TRBD1 (5 bases). Germline-derived CDR1 and CDR2 are ENHRY and SYGVKD. Trimming shortened V by 0 bases and J by 12 bases, and 9 bases separated the two germline ends. There are 12 residues in the CDR3.

V usage is TRBV12-5 and J usage is TRBJ2-2; D possibly corresponds to TRBD2 (6 bases). The germline gives CDR1 LGHNT, CDR2 FRNRAP. This CDR3 region has 17 residues. Trimming stripped 5 bases from V and 3 bases from J, with 19 bases between. CDR3 in DNA: TGTGCTAGTGGTCCAACCCCGGGACTTTCCTACACCGGGGAGCTGTTTTTT. This encodes CASGPTPGLSYTGELFF.

V gene TRBV6-5 combines with J gene TRBJ2-6; TRBD1 is a possible D gene (6 bases). The germline gives CDR1 MNHEY, CDR2 SVGAGI. Trimming cost V 2 bases and J 3 bases, with 11 bases left between them. The CDR3 spans 16 residues. CDR3 residues: CASSYLQGFGANVLTF. As DNA, the CDR3 is TGTGCCAGCAGTTACCTTCAGGGGTTTGGGGCCAACGTCCTGACTTTC.

This chain connects TRBV7-2 to TRBJ2-1; TRBD2 matches at 13 bases. CDR3 length: 14 residues. The trim removed 7 bases at V and 7 bases at J, leaving 4 bases unmatched. CDR1 and CDR2 from the germline V gene are SGHTA and FQGNSA. The chain's CDR3 is CASTPLAGGNEQFF. The CDR3, as DNA: TGTGCCAGCACGCCACTAGCGGGGGGGAATGAGCAGTTCTTC.

The chain couples TRBV2 to TRBJ1-1; 7 bases match TRBD1. Germline values: CDR1 SNHLY, CDR2 FYNNEI. CDR3 length equals 13 residues. The CDR3 DNA reads as TGTAAAACGACAGGGCCGCGAAACACTGAAGCTTTCTTT. Protein sequence: CKTTGPRNTEAFF.

The chain combines TRBV18 with TRBJ1-2; TRBD1 might be the D (5 bases). The CDR3 has 16 amino acids. The germline V gene has CDR1 KGHSH and CDR2 LQKENI. V was clipped by 3 bases and J by 4 bases, with 18 bases between them. The CDR3 loop reads CASSPTRQGISYGYTF. In nucleotides, the CDR3 is TGTGCCAGCTCACCTACCAGGCAGGGTATAAGCTATGGCTACACCTTC.

The J gene is TRBJ1-1, the V gene TRBV2, with D possibly being TRBD1 (5 bases). Germline lookup yields CDR1 SNHLY and CDR2 FYNNEI. The CDR3 covers 13 residues. V was cut by 4 bases and J by 6 bases, with 12 bases left in between. CDR3 DNA sequence: TGTGCCAGCAGTGCAGACGGGGGAGCTGAAGCTTTCTTT. Its protein product is CASSADGGAEAFF.

V usage is TRBV13 and J usage is TRBJ1-2; D not certain. This CDR3 contains 14 residues. Per the germline V gene, CDR1 is PRHDT and CDR2 is FYEKMQ (reference sequence). V lost 5 bases and J lost 7, with 17 bases in between. CDR3 loop: CASSQQGRRGGYTF. CDR3 DNA: TGTGCCAGCAGCCAACAAGGACGGCGGGGTGGCTACACCTTC.

This chain links TRBV3-1 (or the pseudogene TRBV3-2) with TRBJ2-1; 7 nucleotides align to TRBD1. This CDR3 region has 15 residues. V was pared by 4 bases and J by 0 bases, with 3 bases of the junction left unmatched. CDR1 is LGHDT and CDR2 is YNNKEL in the germline V gene (reference sequence). The CDR3 here is CASSLRDSSYNEQFF. CDR3 DNA sequence: TGTGCCAGCAGCCTCCGGGACAGCTCCTACAATGAGCAGTTCTTC.

The V call is TRBV10-3, the J call TRBJ1-2, with 7 bases lining up with TRBD1. The junction had 7 bases not matched to a gene; V was cut back by 5 bases and J by 4 bases. The CDR3 runs to 14 residues. The germline gives CDR1 ENHRY, CDR2 SYGVKD. The CDR3 coding sequence is TGTGCCATCAGTAAGGACAGGCCTTCCTATGGCTACACCTTC. Protein sequence: CAISKDRPSYGYTF.

This chain uses TRBV4-3 with TRBJ2-2; tentative D call: TRBD2 (5 bases). The CDR3 is 13 amino acids. With 4 bases removed from V and 5 bases from J, the gap between germline ends came to 8 bases. Germline V gene lookup returns CDR1 LGHNA and CDR2 YSLEER. CDR3 DNA: TGCGCCAGCAGCCCCTGGGAGACCGGGGAGCTGTTTTTT. It specifies CASSPWETGELFF.

The V call is TRBV7-2, the J call TRBJ2-7, with 7 bases matching TRBD1. V lost 3 bases, J lost 11 bases, and 13 bases stayed unmatched. This CDR3 region has 14 residues. Germline loops: CDR1 SGHTA, CDR2 FQGNSA. The CDR3 sequence: CASSFLEGQTDEYF. The CDR3 bases are TGTGCCAGCAGCTTCTTAGAGGGACAGACGGACGAGTACTTC.

This clone was detected only a few times. This chain joins TRBV16 and TRBJ1-4; TRBD1 agrees at 7 bases. V gave up 1 base and J gave up 3 bases; unmatched junction bases: 2. CDR3 size: 15 residues. In germline, CDR1 is KGHSY, CDR2 FQNENV. The CDR3 reads CASSQFQGANEKLFF. CDR3 nucleotide sequence: TGTGCCAGCAGCCAATTTCAGGGGGCTAATGAAAAACTGTTTTTT.

The chain carries TRBV13 and TRBJ2-2; the D gene is possibly TRBD1 (7 bases). V was shortened by 5 bases and J by 6 bases, with 10 bases between the two germline ends. CDR3 length equals 13 residues. Germline CDR1 and CDR2: PRHDT and FYEKMQ (reference sequence). As DNA, the CDR3 is TGTGCCAGCAGCGACAGGGAGGCCGGGGAGCTGTTTTTT. Its protein product is CASSDREAGELFF. The entire variable domain, with the rest obtained from reference TRBV13 and TRBJ2-2, is as follows: AAGVIQSPRHLIKEKRETATLKCYPIPRHDTVYWYQQGPGQDPQFLISFYEKMQSDKGSIPDRFSAQQFSDYHSELNMSSLELGDSALYFCASSDREAGELFFGEGSRLTVL.

V is TRBV4-1 and J is TRBJ2-1; TRBD2 matches at 9 bases. CDR1 and CDR2 from the germline V gene are MGHRA and YSYEKL. The CDR3 is 16 amino acids. The junction had 4 bases not matched to a gene; V was cut back by 0 bases and J by 4 bases. The DNA of the CDR3 is TGCGCCAGCAGCCAAGATCGAAGCGGGGGGTACAATGAGCAGTTCTTC. It translates to CASSQDRSGGYNEQFF.

The chain has TRBV5-1 and TRBJ2-5, with 9 bases aligning to TRBD2. CDR1 is SGHRS and CDR2 is YFSETQ in the germline V gene. With V trimmed by 1 base and J by 4 bases, 14 bases remained unmatched. This CDR3 is built from 18 residues. CDR3 sequence (DNA): TGCGCCAGCAGCTTGAGAAATGAAGCGGGGGGCCCGGGAGAGACCCAGTACTTC. It is translated as CASSLRNEAGGPGETQYF.

This chain uses TRBV10-2 with TRBJ2-5, with a weak D call TRBD2 (5 bases). Between the trimmed V and J ends, which lost 6 bases and 5 bases, there was a span of 13 bases. This CDR3 has 13 residues. Germline V gives CDR1 WSHSY, CDR2 SAAADI. In DNA, the CDR3 is TGCGCCAGCAGGGGCTACACGGGGGAGACCCAGTACTTC. It is translated as CASRGYTGETQYF.

This rearrangement joins TRBV27 to TRBJ2-5; 9 positions agree with TRBD1. The CDR3 is 15 amino acids. V was pared by 5 bases and J by 4 bases, with 8 bases of the junction left unmatched. Germline V CDR1 and CDR2: MNHEY, SMNVEV (reference sequence). For the CDR3, the DNA is TGTGCCAGCAGTCCCGGGACAGGGACGTTAGAGACCCAGTACTTC. It encodes CASSPGTGTLETQYF.

This chain links TRBV28 with TRBJ1-1; 9 bases align to TRBD1. Germline CDR1 is MDHEN and CDR2 is SYDVKM. The CDR3 runs 15 residues. The ends lost 2 bases at V and 8 bases at J; junction bases unmatched: 9. The CDR3 DNA is TGTGCCAGCAGTTTAAGCCCTCTACAGGGGGCGGAAGCTTTCTTT. Its protein product is CASSLSPLQGAEAFF.

The J gene is TRBJ1-1, the V gene TRBV4-1, with 8 bases aligning to TRBD1. This CDR3 has 14 residues. CDR1 is MGHRA, CDR2 YSYEKL, per germline. J lost 4 bases, V lost 0 bases, and 1 base had no gene match. The CDR3 bases are TGCGCCAGCAGCCAAGAGGACAGGGTCACTGAAGCTTTCTTT. Residues: CASSQEDRVTEAFF.

The chain uses TRBV7-9 and TRBJ1-2; 9 bases match TRBD1. V lost 5 bases to trimming and J lost 3 bases; unmatched junction nucleotides: 4. Germline values: CDR1 SEHNR, CDR2 FQNEAQ (reference sequence). The CDR3 runs to 14 residues. The CDR3 sequence is CASSMGQGDYGYTF. The CDR3 DNA sequence: TGTGCCAGCAGCATGGGACAGGGAGACTATGGCTACACCTTC.

The rearrangement joins TRBV12-5 to TRBJ2-1; possibly TRBD1 for D (6 bases). Trimming removed 1 base from V and 8 bases from J, with 18 bases in between. The CDR3 consists of 16 residues. Germline loops: CDR1 LGHNT, CDR2 FRNRAP. Here the CDR3 reads CASGLAHRDPEDEQFF. CDR3 bases: TGTGCTAGTGGTTTGGCACACAGGGACCCGGAAGATGAGCAGTTCTTC.